This T cell receptor beta chain was sequenced during a study of response to subunit inactivated influenza vaccine. Notes on the study in general: Each seasonal influenza vaccination, the authors suggested, recruits few new T cells.

Remarks on this clonotype: What it binds is not known.

TCRdb re-called the RT-PCR reads through MiXCR, storing one row per CDR3 protein. The sample lists roughly 150,000 distinct CDR3 sequences; roughly 11% were seen once. The CDR3 totals 16 residues. The germline V gene encodes CDR1 LGHNA and CDR2 YSLEER. Trimming cost V 0 bases and J 7 bases, with 16 bases left between them. The input for sequencing was non-naive T cells sorted from PBMCs, taken 40 to 50 days after vaccination. This receptor was taken from a man in his fifties who received an inactivated influenza vaccine. V is TRBV4-3 and J is TRBJ2-1, with D possibly matching TRBD1 (6 bases). This CDR3 reads CASSQDLVTGRNEQFF. In DNA, the CDR3 is TGCGCCAGCAGCCAAGATCTTGTCACAGGGAGAAATGAGCAGTTCTTC.